Each of the 6 T cell receptor beta chains below was sequenced from the same sample in a study of vaccination effects on CD4 cells after COVID-19. Method: immunoSEQ multiplex PCR; TCRdb's copy keeps in-frame clones and lacks some. Of approximately 47,000 clones listed, approximately 70% are singletons. Antigens for these TCRs are unknown. Investigators separated out CD4+ T cells once 10 days of culture had passed. Each person got two doses of an mRNA SARS-CoV-2 vaccine, BNT162b2 or mRNA-1273. The sequences come from CD4+ T cells from PBMCs cultured without peptide, collected after COVID-19 vaccination. The receptors come from a human donor who received a COVID-19 vaccine.

The CDR3 is CASSFYRDNQPQHF. The CDR3 nucleotides are TGTGCCAGCAGCTTCTACAGGGACAATCAGCCCCAGCATTTT. The rearrangement uses TRBV5-5 and TRBJ1-5, with D perhaps TRBD1 (6 bases). Germline V CDR1 and CDR2: SGHKS, YYEKEE (reference sequence). V lost 2 bases, J lost 3 bases, and 9 bases lay in between. The CDR3 consists of 14 residues. The whole variable domain, remainder taken from reference TRBV5-5 and TRBJ1-5, is DAGVTQSPTHLIKTRGQQVTLRCSPISGHKSVSWYQQVLGQGPQFIFQYYEKEERGRGNFPDRFSARQFPNYSSELNVNALLLGDSALYLCASSFYRDNQPQHFGDGTRLSIL.

The chain employs TRBV4-2 and TRBJ2-7; no definite D call. V shed 0 bases and J shed 2 bases, with 11 bases lying between them. CDR3 length: 15 residues. Germline assignment: CDR1 LGHNA and CDR2 YNFKEQ. The CDR3 bases are TGTGCCAGCAGCCAAGAAAGGATAGGGCCCTACGAGCAGTACTTC. It is translated as CASSQERIGPYEQYF.

This clone has just a few counts. This chain uses TRBV5-8 with TRBJ1-1; TRBD1 matches 8 bases. CDR1 SGHTS and CDR2 YDEGEE come from the germline V gene. Germline trimming cut 1 base from V and 1 base from J; bases unmatched to any gene: 18. This CDR3 spans 20 amino acids. This CDR3 is CASSLLQGAFKNERNTEAFF. Written as DNA, the CDR3 is TGTGCCAGCAGCTTGCTGCAGGGGGCATTCAAAAATGAGAGGAACACTGAAGCTTTCTTT.

This chain uses TRBV24-1 with TRBJ2-2; D is possibly TRBD2 (6 bases). The CDR3 spans 18 residues. V lost 1 base, J lost 2 bases, and 16 bases lay in between. CDR1 is KGHDR and CDR2 is SFDVKD in the germline V gene. CDR3 coding DNA: TGTGCCACCAGTGATTTTCGTGGGAGGCCCGATAACACCGGGGAGCTGTTTTTT. This sequence encodes CATSDFRGRPDNTGELFF.

By sample fraction, this clone is medium-sized (0.01 to 0.1%). The CDR3 nucleotides are TGTGCCAGCAGCCAACCCATGGGGGGGCGCATTCATGAGCAGTTCTTC. This translates into CASSQPMGGRIHEQFF. The chain employs TRBV3-1 (or the pseudogene TRBV3-2) and TRBJ2-1; D might be TRBD2 (7 bases). The V gene lost 2 bases and the J gene lost 8 bases, with 19 bases spanning the gap. From germline, CDR1 is LGHDT and CDR2 YNNKEL (reference sequence). The CDR3 has 16 amino acids.

The J gene is TRBJ1-3, the V gene TRBV4-1, with D perhaps matching TRBD1 (6 bases). The CDR3 is made up of 14 amino acids. Per the germline V gene, CDR1 is MGHRA and CDR2 is YSYEKL. V was trimmed by 0 bases and J by 9 bases, leaving 12 bases between them. The chain's CDR3 is CASSQETGPSTIYF. CDR3 in DNA: TGCGCCAGCAGCCAAGAGACAGGTCCGAGCACCATATATTTT.